This T cell receptor beta chain came from a study of CD8 T cells in ankylosing spondylitis. J lost 5 bases, V lost 3 bases, and 5 bases had no gene match. Germline CDR1 SGDLS, CDR2 YYNGEE. There are 15 residues in the CDR3. TCRdb ran MiXCR on the 5' RACE reads and lists one entry per CDR3 protein. The sample has 300,000 to 350,000 distinct CDR3 sequences, roughly 11% seen once. The material sequenced was blood, either unsorted or a sorted T cell fraction (not recorded which). The TCR was taken from a female donor with ankylosing spondylitis or in good health (not recorded which). V gene TRBV9 combines with J gene TRBJ2-5, with 12 nucleotides matching TRBD1. CDR3 bases: TGTGCCAGCAGCGCTGGGACAGGGGGCGTCGAGACCCAGTACTTC. Encoded protein: CASSAGTGGVETQYF.